This T cell receptor beta chain was retrieved from a study of blood T cell repertoires in COVID-19. Study at large: The study drew acute and convalescent COVID-19 samples from the United States, Italy and Spain. The analysed material was cDNA or gDNA that came from T cells, B-cell-depleted T cells, or PBMCs.

CDR1 SEHNR and CDR2 FQNEAQ come from the germline V gene (reference sequence). This CDR3 is 17 amino acids long. V lost 1 base and J 0 bases, leaving 12 bases between the germline ends. In the original processing: Amplified reference gene primers provided the basis for estimating nucleated cell counts. TCRdb's table, derived via immunoSEQ multiplex PCR, lists solely in-frame clones and lacks some. That table furnishes V, J and clone size, whereas the DNA furnished D and trimming. Of about 210,000 clones in the sample, 83% were seen once. Sequenced input: peripheral blood. The receptor was derived from a woman aged 40 to 50 with active or convalescent COVID-19. The chain recombines TRBV7-9 with TRBJ1-4, with TRBD1 as a possible D gene (6 bases). In DNA form, the CDR3 reads TGTGCCAGCAGCTTAGTAGGGGGACACACAACTAATGAAAAACTGTTTTTT. Protein sequence: CASSLVGGHTTNEKLFF.